This T cell receptor beta chain derives from a study of memory CD4+ T cells and cytomegalovirus serostatus. Sequenced by immunoSEQ multiplex PCR; TCRdb stores in-frame clones only, minus some. The top ten clones hold 1% to 1.3% of a sample with about 44,000 clones, roughly three quarters of them seen once. Single viable CD3+CD4+CD8-CD45RO+ cells were sorted as the memory CD4+ T cells. Positive selection with CD4 microbeads enriched total CD4+ T cells. The V gene end was trimmed by 3 bases and the J gene end by 3 bases; junction bases not matched to a gene: 4. The CDR3 covers 15 residues. From germline, CDR1 is MNHEY and CDR2 SVGAGI.

Input material: memory CD4+ T cells from blood. The clonotype comes from an adult in good health and CMV-seronegative. This chain links TRBV6-5 with TRBJ2-7; TRBD1 aligns across 11 bases. The CDR3 loop reads CASSYRDRGNYEQYF. The CDR3 DNA is TGTGCCAGCAGTTATAGGGACAGGGGGAACTACGAGCAGTACTTC.